Below are 17 T cell receptor beta chains sequenced from a single sample in a study of siplizumab effects on memory and regulatory T cells. Generated by immunoSEQ multiplex PCR, the TCRdb table keeps only in-frame clones and is missing some. This sample has about 100,000 clones, with 75% to 95% found just once. Material: CD4+ T cells sorted from blood. The receptors here all came from a human donor in good health.

The DNA of the CDR3 is TGTGCCAGCAGTTACAAGATCCAGGGATGGACCGGGGAGCTGTTTTTT. It codes for CASSYKIQGWTGELFF. V usage is TRBV6-5 and J usage is TRBJ2-2, with D tentatively TRBD1 (5 bases). The V and J ends lost 2 bases and 5 bases respectively, with 15 bases between them. Germline V CDR1 and CDR2: MNHEY, SVGAGI. The CDR3 consists of 16 residues.

The chain has TRBV11-3 and TRBJ2-1; the D gene could be TRBD1 or TRBD2 (5 bases each). Germline V gene lookup returns CDR1 SGHNT and CDR2 YENEEA. V shed 9 bases and J shed 0 bases, with 15 bases lying between them. The CDR3 loop spans 15 amino acids. The CDR3 protein is CAREPAGSSYNEQFF. CDR3 DNA sequence: TGTGCCAGGGAGCCGGCAGGGAGCTCCTACAATGAGCAGTTCTTC.

The CDR3 region is CASTWGGATDTQYF. CDR3 sequence (DNA): TGTGCCAGCACCTGGGGGGGGGCCACAGATACGCAGTATTTT. The rearrangement joins TRBV28 to TRBJ2-3; a possible D gene is TRBD2 (7 bases). Per the germline V gene, CDR1 is MDHEN and CDR2 is SYDVKM. The ends were cut back, 7 bases at V and 2 bases at J, with 13 bases in the middle. The CDR3 is made up of 14 amino acids.

The chain joins TRBV5-6 to TRBJ2-7; 11 nucleotides agree with TRBD2. Germline V gives CDR1 SGHDT, CDR2 YYEEEE. The CDR3 runs 16 residues. The junction had 10 bases not matched to a gene; V was cut back by 4 bases and J by 4 bases. The chain's CDR3 is CASSRDLAGGRYEQYF. As DNA, the CDR3 is TGTGCCAGCAGCCGGGACCTAGCGGGGGGAAGGTACGAGCAGTACTTC.

CDR3 DNA: TGCGCCAGCAGCCAAGATCTCTTAGCGGGGGGGTATAATGAGCAGTTCTTC. This encodes CASSQDLLAGGYNEQFF. The chain couples TRBV4-3 to TRBJ2-1; TRBD2 matches 11 bases. The CDR3 extends over 17 amino acids. The V gene end was trimmed by 0 bases and the J gene end by 7 bases; junction bases not matched to a gene: 8. Germline V gene data show CDR1 as LGHNA and CDR2 as YSLEER.

The chain links TRBV19 to TRBJ1-3, with D unclear. Germline assignment: CDR1 LNHDA and CDR2 SQIVND (reference sequence). The CDR3 is 13 amino acids. Between the trimmed V and J ends, which lost 6 bases and 0 bases, there was a span of 6 bases. CDR3 sequence (DNA): TGTGCCAGTAGCAGAGACTCTGGAAACACCATATATTTT. It yields the protein CASSRDSGNTIYF. The whole variable domain, filled in from reference TRBV19 and TRBJ1-3, reads DGGITQSPKYLFRKEGQNVTLSCEQNLNHDAMYWYRQDPGQGLRLIYYSQIVNDFQKGDIAEGYSVSREKKESFPLTVTSAQKNPTAFYLCASSRDSGNTIYFGEGSWLTVV.

This clone was seen only once. The CDR3 DNA reads as TGTGCCAGCAGTGAGGAATGGGGGGCGCATCAGCCCCAGCATTTT. It codes for CASSEEWGAHQPQHF. The chain combines TRBV6-1 with TRBJ1-5, with D possibly matching TRBD1 (6 bases). The germline CDR1 and CDR2 sequences are MNHNS and SASEGT. Trimming pared 3 bases from V and 5 bases from J, leaving 14 bases between. The CDR3 has 15 residues.

The chain carries TRBV12-5 and TRBJ1-2; D is possibly TRBD1 (6 bases). V dropped 2 bases and J dropped 9 bases, with 16 bases sitting between them. The CDR3 sequence is 14 residues long. Germline V gene sequence: CDR1 LGHNT, CDR2 FRNRAP. The CDR3 bases are TGTGCTAGTGGTTTGCCCGGGAACAGGGAGCGCTACACCTTC. Its translation: CASGLPGNRERYTF.

The rearrangement uses TRBV6-1 and TRBJ1-2, with 8 bases identical to TRBD1. The germline CDR1 and CDR2 sequences are MNHNS and SASEGT. This CDR3 spans 13 amino acids. J lost 7 bases, V lost 1 base, and 2 bases had no gene match. The CDR3 loop reads CASSEVDRGGYTF. For the CDR3, the DNA is TGTGCCAGCAGTGAAGTAGACAGGGGTGGCTACACCTTC.

This sequence joins TRBV20-1 and TRBJ1-2; the D is unclear. The germline V and J ends were trimmed by 5 bases and 4 bases, with 8 bases remaining between them. Germline CDR1 DFQATT, CDR2 SNEGSKA (reference sequence). The CDR3 contains 11 residues. The CDR3 spells CSASDGYGYTF. Here the CDR3 DNA reads TGCAGTGCTTCGGACGGCTATGGCTACACCTTC.

The chain combines TRBV10-3 with TRBJ1-2, with 9 bases that match TRBD1. CDR1 is ENHRY and CDR2 is SYGVKD in the germline V gene. This CDR3 has 17 amino acids. The J segment lost 7 bases and the V segment lost 4 bases, leaving 16 bases of the junction unmatched. The CDR3, as DNA: TGTGCCATCAGTGGCCGACAGGGGGGGGGCCCACCTATTGGCTACACCTTC. This sequence encodes CAISGRQGGGPPIGYTF.

V usage is TRBV19 and J usage is TRBJ1-1; the D gene is possibly TRBD1 (6 bases). Trimming removed 6 bases at V and 0 bases at J, with 8 bases between. Germline CDR1 and CDR2: LNHDA and SQIVND (reference sequence). CDR3 length: 13 residues. The CDR3 region has the DNA TGTGCCAGTAGGGACAGACTGAACACTGAAGCTTTCTTT. Translating gives CASRDRLNTEAFF.

The chain couples TRBV4-1 to TRBJ1-3; TRBD1 aligns across 7 bases. Germline V gives CDR1 MGHRA, CDR2 YSYEKL. J was trimmed by 2 bases and V by 4 bases; bases with no gene match: 2. The CDR3 runs 14 residues. This CDR3 reads CASSLDRAGNTIYF. CDR3 DNA sequence: TGCGCCAGCAGCCTCGACAGGGCTGGAAACACCATATATTTT.

The chain combines TRBV4-2 with TRBJ1-2; D is ambiguous. The CDR3 consists of 13 residues. Trimming pared 4 bases from V and 3 bases from J, leaving 9 bases between. Germline CDR1 and CDR2: LGHNA and YNFKEQ. This CDR3 is CASSLTFDYGYTF. The CDR3 bases are TGTGCCAGCAGCCTTACATTCGACTATGGCTACACCTTC.

The chain couples TRBV30 to TRBJ1-2; 7 positions agree with TRBD1. The V gene end was trimmed by 5 bases and the J gene end by 2 bases; junction bases not matched to a gene: 2. CDR3 size: 12 residues. CDR1 and CDR2 from the germline V gene are GTSNPN and SVGIG (reference sequence). The CDR3 nucleotides are TGTGCCTGGTCGACAGGGAACTATGGCTACACCTTC. This codes for CAWSTGNYGYTF.

The V gene is TRBV6-1, the J gene TRBJ2-7; D is uncertain. CDR3 size: 15 residues. Per the germline V gene, CDR1 is MNHNS and CDR2 is SASEGT. V gave up 10 bases and J gave up 3 bases, with 22 bases separating them. In nucleotides, the CDR3 is TGTGCCACCAGAATCACCCCGACATCGAACTACGAGCAGTACTTC. It encodes CATRITPTSNYEQYF.

This rearrangement joins TRBV2 to TRBJ1-6; 8 bases line up with TRBD1. This CDR3 has 16 amino acids. V shed 6 bases, J shed 7 bases, and the junction held 11 bases outside the gene matches. The germline V gene has CDR1 SNHLY and CDR2 FYNNEI. The DNA of the CDR3 is TGTGCCAGCAGATTAGGACAGGGACGGGGAAATTCACCCCTCCACTTT. Amino acid sequence: CASRLGQGRGNSPLHF.